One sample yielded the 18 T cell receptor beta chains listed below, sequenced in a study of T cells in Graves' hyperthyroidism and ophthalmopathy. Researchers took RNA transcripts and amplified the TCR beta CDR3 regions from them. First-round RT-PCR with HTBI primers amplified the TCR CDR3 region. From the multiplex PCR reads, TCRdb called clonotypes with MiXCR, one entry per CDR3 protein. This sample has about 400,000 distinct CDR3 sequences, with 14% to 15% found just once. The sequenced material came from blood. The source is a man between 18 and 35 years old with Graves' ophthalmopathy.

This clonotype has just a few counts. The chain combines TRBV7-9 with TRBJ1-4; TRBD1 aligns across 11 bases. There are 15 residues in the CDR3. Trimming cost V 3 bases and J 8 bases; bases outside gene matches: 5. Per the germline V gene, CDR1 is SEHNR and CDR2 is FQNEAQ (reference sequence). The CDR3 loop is CASSFRTGGEEKLFF. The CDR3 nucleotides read TGTGCCAGCAGCTTTAGGACAGGGGGCGAGGAAAAACTGTTTTTT.

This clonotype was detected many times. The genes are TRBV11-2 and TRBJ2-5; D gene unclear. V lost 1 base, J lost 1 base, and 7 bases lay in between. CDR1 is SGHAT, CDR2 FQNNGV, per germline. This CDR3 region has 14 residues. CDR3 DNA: TGTGCCAGCAGCTTAGTGGGATTCCAAGAGACCCAGTACTTC. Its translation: CASSLVGFQETQYF.

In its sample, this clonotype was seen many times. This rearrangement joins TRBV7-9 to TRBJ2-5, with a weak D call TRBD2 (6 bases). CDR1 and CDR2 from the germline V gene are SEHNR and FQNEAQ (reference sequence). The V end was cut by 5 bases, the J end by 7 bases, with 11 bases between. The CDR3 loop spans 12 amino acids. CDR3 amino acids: CASSRDSRTQYF. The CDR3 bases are TGTGCCAGCAGCCGGGACTCCAGGACCCAGTACTTC.

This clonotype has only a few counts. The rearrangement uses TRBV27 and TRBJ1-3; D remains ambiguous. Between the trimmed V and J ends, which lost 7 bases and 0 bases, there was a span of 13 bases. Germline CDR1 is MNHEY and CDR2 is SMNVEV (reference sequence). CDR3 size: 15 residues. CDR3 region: CASIYTRTSGNTIYF. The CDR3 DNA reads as TGTGCCAGCATCTACACACGGACCTCTGGAAACACCATATATTTT.

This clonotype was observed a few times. CDR3 nucleotides: TGCAGTGCTGGAATAGATCAGCCCCAGCATTTT. Translation gives CSAGIDQPQHF. The V gene is TRBV20-1, the J gene TRBJ1-5; no firm D call. The germline V gene has CDR1 DFQATT and CDR2 SNEGSKA (reference sequence). With 5 bases removed from V and 5 bases from J, the gap between germline ends came to 7 bases. The CDR3 contains 11 residues.

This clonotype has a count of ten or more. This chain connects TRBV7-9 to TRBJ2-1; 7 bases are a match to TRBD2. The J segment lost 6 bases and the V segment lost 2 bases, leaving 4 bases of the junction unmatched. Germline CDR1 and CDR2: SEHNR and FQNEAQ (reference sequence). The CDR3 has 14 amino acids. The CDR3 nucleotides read TGTGCCAGCAGCTTAAGCGGGACTACCAATGAGCAGTTCTTC. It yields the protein CASSLSGTTNEQFF.

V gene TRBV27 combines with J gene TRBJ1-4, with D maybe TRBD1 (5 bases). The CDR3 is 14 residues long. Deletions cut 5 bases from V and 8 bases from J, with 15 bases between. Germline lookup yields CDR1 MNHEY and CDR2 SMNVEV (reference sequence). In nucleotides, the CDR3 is TGTGCCAGCAGTCCGCAGACAGTGGGCGAAAAACTGTTTTTT. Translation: CASSPQTVGEKLFF.

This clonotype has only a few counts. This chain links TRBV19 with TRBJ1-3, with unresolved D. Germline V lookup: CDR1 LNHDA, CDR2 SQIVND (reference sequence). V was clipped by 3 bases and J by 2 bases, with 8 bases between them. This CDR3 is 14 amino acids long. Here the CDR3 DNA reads TGTGCCAGTAGTATCCTCGCCGCTGGAAACACCATATATTTT. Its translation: CASSILAAGNTIYF.

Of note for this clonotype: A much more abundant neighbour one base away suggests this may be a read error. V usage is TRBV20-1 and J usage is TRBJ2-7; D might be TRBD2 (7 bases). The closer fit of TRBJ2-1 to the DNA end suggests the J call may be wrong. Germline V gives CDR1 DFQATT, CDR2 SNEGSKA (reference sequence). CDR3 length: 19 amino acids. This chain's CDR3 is CSARDTGPAGHKDSYEQFF. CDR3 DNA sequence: TGCAGTGCTAGAGATACTGGGCCAGCGGGACACAAGGACTCCTACGAGCAGTTCTTC.

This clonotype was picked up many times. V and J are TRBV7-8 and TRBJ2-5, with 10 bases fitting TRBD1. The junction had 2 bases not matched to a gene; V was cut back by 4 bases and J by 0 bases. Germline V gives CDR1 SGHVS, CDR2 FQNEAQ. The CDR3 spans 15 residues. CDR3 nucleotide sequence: TGTGCCAGCAGCTCGGGACAGGGGTACCAAGAGACCCAGTACTTC. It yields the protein CASSSGQGYQETQYF. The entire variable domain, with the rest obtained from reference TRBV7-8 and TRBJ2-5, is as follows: GAGVSQSPRYKVAKRGQDVALRCDPISGHVSLFWYQQALGQGPEFLTYFQNEAQLDKSGLPSDRFFAERPEGSVSTLKIQRTQQEDSAVYLCASSSGQGYQETQYFGPGTRLLVL.

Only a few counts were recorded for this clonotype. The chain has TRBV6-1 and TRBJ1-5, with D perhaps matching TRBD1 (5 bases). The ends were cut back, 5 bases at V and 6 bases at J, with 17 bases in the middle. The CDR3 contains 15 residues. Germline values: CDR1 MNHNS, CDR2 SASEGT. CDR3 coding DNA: TGTGCCAGCAGTCCCCGGCAGGGAAGCGTTCAGCCCCAGCATTTT. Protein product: CASSPRQGSVQPQHF.

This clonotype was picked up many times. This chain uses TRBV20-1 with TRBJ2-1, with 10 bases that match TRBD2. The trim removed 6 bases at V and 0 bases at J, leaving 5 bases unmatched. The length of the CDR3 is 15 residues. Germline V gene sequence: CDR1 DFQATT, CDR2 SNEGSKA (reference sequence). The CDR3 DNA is TGCAGTGCGCCGGGACTAGCGAGCTCCTACAATGAGCAGTTCTTC. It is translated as CSAPGLASSYNEQFF.

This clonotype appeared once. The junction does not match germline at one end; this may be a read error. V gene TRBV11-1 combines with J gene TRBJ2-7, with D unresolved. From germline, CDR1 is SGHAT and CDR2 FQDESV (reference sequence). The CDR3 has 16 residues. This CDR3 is CAGSVNPAGPYDEQYF. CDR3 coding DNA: TGTGCCGGCAGCGTAAATCCCGCAGGCCCTTACGACGAGCAGTACTTC.

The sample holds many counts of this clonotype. The CDR3 is CASSPHSTGEKYF. The CDR3 region has the DNA TGTGCCAGCAGCCCCCACTCGACAGGGGAGAAGTACTTC. J is TRBJ2-7 and V is TRBV3-1; 8 nucleotides match TRBD1. The V segment lost 4 bases and the J segment 11 bases; nucleotides outside the gene matches: 10. The CDR3 loop spans 13 amino acids. The germline V gene has CDR1 LGHDT and CDR2 YNNKEL (reference sequence).

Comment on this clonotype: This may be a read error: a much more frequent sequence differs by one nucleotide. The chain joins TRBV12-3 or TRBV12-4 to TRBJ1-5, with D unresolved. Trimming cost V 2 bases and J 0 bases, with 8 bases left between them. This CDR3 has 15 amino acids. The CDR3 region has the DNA TGTGCCAGCAGTTTAAATCTTTGTAGCAATCAGCCCCAGCATTTT. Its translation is CASSLNLCSNQPQHF.

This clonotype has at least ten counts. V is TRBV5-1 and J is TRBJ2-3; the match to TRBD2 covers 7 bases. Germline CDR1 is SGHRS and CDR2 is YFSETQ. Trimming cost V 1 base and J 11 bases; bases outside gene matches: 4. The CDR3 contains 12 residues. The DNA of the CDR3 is TGCGCCAGCAGCTTGTTGCGGGGGTGGCAGTATTTT. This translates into CASSLLRGWQYF.

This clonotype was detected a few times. The CDR3 coding sequence is TGTGCCAGCAGTTACCAGGGTCCCTGGTACAATGAGCAGTTCTTC. It is translated as CASSYQGPWYNEQFF. The gene calls are TRBV6-2 or TRBV6-3 and TRBJ2-1, with a possible D match to TRBD1 (5 bases). With 2 bases removed from V and 4 bases from J, the gap between germline ends came to 12 bases. The CDR3 covers 15 residues. Per the germline V gene, CDR1 is MNHEY and CDR2 is SVGEGT.

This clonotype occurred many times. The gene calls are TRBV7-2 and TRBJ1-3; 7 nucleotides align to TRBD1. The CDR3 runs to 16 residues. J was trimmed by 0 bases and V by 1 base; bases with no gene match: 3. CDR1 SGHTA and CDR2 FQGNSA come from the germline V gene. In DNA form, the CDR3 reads TGTGCCAGCAGCTTAGGGGGACAGAACTCTGGAAACACCATATATTTT. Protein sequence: CASSLGGQNSGNTIYF.